The rows below give T cell receptor beta chains drawn from one sample of a study of cytomegalovirus exposure and HLA in healthy donors. Profiling relied on immunoSEQ multiplex PCR, and the TCRdb table lists in-frame clones only, not all of them. The sample has about 62,000 clones; approximately 80% are singletons. What was sequenced was PBMCs. Source of these receptors: a woman in her 30s in good health and CMV-seronegative. CDR3s include the opening cysteine and the closing phenylalanine or tryptophan. D genes are given only for firm matches. Clone size is given for some rows only: seen once, a few or many times, or a class if the clone is expanded.

TRBD2	TRBV9	-	TRBJ2-1	TGTGCCAGCAGCGCCGCATGGGCGGGACTAGGCAATGAGCAGTTCTTC	CASSAAWAGLGNEQFF
TRBD2	TRBV5-4	-	TRBJ2-7	TGTGCCAGCAGCCCGCGGACTAGCGGCTACGAGCAGTACTTC	CASSPRTSGYEQYF
-	TRBV5-6	-	TRBJ2-2	TGTGCCAGCAGCTTTAGTGGCAGGGAGGTAAACACCGGGGAGCTGTTTTTT	CASSFSGREVNTGELFF
TRBD2	TRBV9	few	TRBJ2-2	TGTGCCAGCAGCCTTCGACTAGCTCACACCGGGGAGCTGTTTTTT	CASSLRLAHTGELFF
TRBD2	TRBV7-2	-	TRBJ2-5	TGTGCCAGCAGCTTAAACGGGGGGGCGGGAGAGACCCAGTACTTC	CASSLNGGAGETQYF
TRBD1	TRBV27	-	TRBJ2-7	TGTGCCAGCAGTCGGACAGGGTCCTCCTACGAGCAGTACTTC	CASSRTGSSYEQYF
TRBD1	TRBV6-5	-	TRBJ1-5	TGTGCCAGCAGCACCGACAGGGGAGACAATCAGCCCCAGCATTTT	CASSTDRGDNQPQHF
TRBD1	TRBV19	-	TRBJ2-2	TGTGCCAGTAGTCCGAGGACAGGGGAGACCGGGGAGCTGTTTTTT	CASSPRTGETGELFF
TRBD1	TRBV7-6	-	TRBJ2-1	TGTGCCAGCAGCCCCGGACAGGGGGCCGGTGATGAGCAGTTCTTC	CASSPGQGAGDEQFF
-	TRBV11-3	-	TRBJ1-1	TGTGCCAGCAGCCCCCTGGGGGGTCAGGGCACTGAAGCTTTCTTT	CASSPLGGQGTEAFF
-	TRBV19	-	TRBJ1-2	TGTGCCAGCGGAGGGATGACGGGTGGCTACACCTTC	CASGGMTGGYTF
-	TRBV6-6	-	TRBJ1-1	TGTGCCAGCAGTTACCCCAGTGTGTTCGCTTTCTTT	CASSYPSVFAFF
-	TRBV19	-	TRBJ2-2	TGTGCCAGTAGAGGGGGGGGGAACACCGGGGAGCTGTTTTTT	CASRGGGNTGELFF
-	TRBV6-1	once	TRBJ1-3	TGTGCCAGCAGTGACGTCCGAGGTGGTGGAAACACCATATATTTT	CASSDVRGGGNTIYF
TRBD2	TRBV6-5	-	TRBJ2-5	TGTGCCAGCAGTCAGACTAGCGGGGGCAAAGAGACCCAGTACTTC	CASSQTSGGKETQYF
-	TRBV6-5	-	TRBJ1-1	TGTGCCAGCAGTAGTAACAGGGCCAACACTGAAGCTTTCTTT	CASSSNRANTEAFF
-	TRBV6-4	-	TRBJ2-2	TGTGCCAGCAGCGAGGGGGTAGACACCGGGGAGCTGTTTTTT	CASSEGVDTGELFF
-	TRBV19	-	TRBJ1-5	TGTGCCAGTAGTATAGCCGATCAGCCCCAGCATTTT	CASSIADQPQHF
TRBD2	TRBV28	-	TRBJ2-7	TGTGCCAGCAGTTTAGGGCTAGCGGGGGGCTACGAGCAGTACTTC	CASSLGLAGGYEQYF
TRBD1	TRBV6-1	once	TRBJ1-5	TGTGCCAGCAGTGAAGGGCAGGACAGGGGTCAGCCCCAGCATTTT	CASSEGQDRGQPQHF
-	TRBV28	-	TRBJ2-1	TGTGCCAGCCTGAGTGGGGGCCATGAGCAGTTCTTC	CASLSGGHEQFF
TRBD1	TRBV18	-	TRBJ1-2	TGTGCCAGCTCACCATCCATGGACAGGGGGCAAGGTAAGTGCTATGGCTACACCTTC	CASSPSMDRGQGKCYGYTF
-	TRBV7-2	-	TRBJ2-7	TGTGCCAGCAGCTTATTTGTGGATCGGGACGAGCAGTACTTC	CASSLFVDRDEQYF
-	TRBV19	-	TRBJ1-2	TGTGCCAGTACCACTCCCGCAGGGAACTATGGCTACACCTTC	CASTTPAGNYGYTF
-	TRBV6-1	once	TRBJ1-3	TGTGCCAGCAGTGAGGGGGGGAGCTCTGGAAACACCATATATTTT	CASSEGGSSGNTIYF
TRBD2	TRBV2	-	TRBJ2-5	TGTGCCAGCAGTGCCACTAGCGGGGTAGAGACCCAGTACTTC	CASSATSGVETQYF
-	TRBV25-1	-	TRBJ1-1	TGTGCCAGCAGTGGGGGGGGCACTGAAGCTTTCTTT	CASSGGGTEAFF
-	TRBV6-1	-	TRBJ1-1	TGTGCCAGCAGTGAAACTGGCAGGGTGAACACTGAAGCTTTCTTT	CASSETGRVNTEAFF
TRBD1	TRBV7-9	-	TRBJ1-2	TGTTCCAGCAGCACGACAGGGGGAGGGGGCTACACCTTC	CSSSTTGGGGYTF
TRBD2	TRBV7-2	-	TRBJ2-2	TGTGCCAGCAGCTTCGCGACTAGCGGGGGTGGAACCGGGGAGCTGTTTTTT	CASSFATSGGGTGELFF
-	TRBV4-3	-	TRBJ1-5	TGCGCCAGCAGCCCGGAGTGGCAGCTCTATAGCAATCAGCCCCAGCATTTT	CASSPEWQLYSNQPQHF
TRBD1	TRBV5-1	-	TRBJ1-5	TGCGCCAGCAGCGCCGGGACAGGGGCTCAGCCCCAGCATTTT	CASSAGTGAQPQHF
-	TRBV13	-	TRBJ2-1	TGTGCCAGCAGCTTAGGAGTAGCGCATGAGCAGTTCTTC	CASSLGVAHEQFF
TRBD2	TRBV9	-	TRBJ2-7	TGTGCCAGCAGCCCCGGGACTAGCGGTGTCCACGAGCAGTACTTC	CASSPGTSGVHEQYF
TRBD2	TRBV6-1	few	TRBJ2-1	TGTGCCAGCAGTTCCGGACTAGCTGGTGAGCAGTTCTTC	CASSSGLAGEQFF
TRBD1	TRBV6-1	-	TRBJ1-1	TGTGCCAGCAGTGAAGACAGGGGCACTGAAGCTTTCTTT	CASSEDRGTEAFF
TRBD1	TRBV4-1	-	TRBJ1-1	TGCGCCAGCAGCCAACCAGGGAGACAGGGGAACACTGAAGCTTTCTTT	CASSQPGRQGNTEAFF
TRBD2	TRBV19	-	TRBJ2-1	TGTGCCAGTAGTGTAGCTAGCGGGGGAGTATACAATGAGCAGTTCTTC	CASSVASGGVYNEQFF
TRBD1	TRBV7-2	-	TRBJ1-5	TGTGCCAGCAGCTCGGGACAGGGTAATCAGCCCCAGCATTTT	CASSSGQGNQPQHF
TRBD2	TRBV5-4	-	TRBJ2-4	TGTGCCAGCAGTTCTCCTCCTAGCGGGGGACCCAAAAACATTCAGTACTTC	CASSSPPSGGPKNIQYF
-	TRBV5-1	-	TRBJ2-7	TGCGCCAGCAGCTTAGATGGGACATTTACCTACGAGCAGTACTTC	CASSLDGTFTYEQYF
TRBD1	TRBV4-3	-	TRBJ1-2	TGCGCCAGCAGCCCGGACAGGGAGCTCTATGGCTACACCTTC	CASSPDRELYGYTF
-	TRBV11-3	-	TRBJ2-7	TGTGCCAGCAGCCGCGACAGACCCTACGAGCAGTACTTC	CASSRDRPYEQYF
TRBD2	TRBV4-1	-	TRBJ2-2	TGCGCCAGCAGCCAAGAATGGGCGACTAGCGGCGGGGAGCTGTTTTTT	CASSQEWATSGGELFF
TRBD2	TRBV7-9	-	TRBJ2-2	TGTGCCAGCAGCTTAGTCGTGGCTAGCGGGCCGAGCGCCCAGCTGTTTTTT	CASSLVVASGPSAQLFF
-	TRBV7-2	-	TRBJ1-5	TGTGCCAGCAGCTTATTAGGGGCTGGGGTCAATCAGCCCCAGCATTTT	CASSLLGAGVNQPQHF
TRBD1	TRBV7-2	-	TRBJ1-2	TGTGCCAGCAGTCCAGACAGGGACTATGGCTACACCTTC	CASSPDRDYGYTF
TRBD2	TRBV9	-	TRBJ2-5	TGTGCCAGCAGTGTTTTAGCGGGGGATTCGACCCAGTACTTC	CASSVLAGDSTQYF
-	TRBV7-8	-	TRBJ2-1	TGTGCCAGCAGCTTAGGGACAGTCAATGAGCAGTTCTTC	CASSLGTVNEQFF
-	TRBV5-5	-	TRBJ1-5	TGTGCCAGCAGCTTGGCCAGGGGAATGGCCGGGCAGCCCCAGCATTTT	CASSLARGMAGQPQHF
-	TRBV6-5	-	TRBJ1-2	TGTGCCAGCAGTTACTCGGACAGAGGCTCCTATGGCTACACCTTC	CASSYSDRGSYGYTF